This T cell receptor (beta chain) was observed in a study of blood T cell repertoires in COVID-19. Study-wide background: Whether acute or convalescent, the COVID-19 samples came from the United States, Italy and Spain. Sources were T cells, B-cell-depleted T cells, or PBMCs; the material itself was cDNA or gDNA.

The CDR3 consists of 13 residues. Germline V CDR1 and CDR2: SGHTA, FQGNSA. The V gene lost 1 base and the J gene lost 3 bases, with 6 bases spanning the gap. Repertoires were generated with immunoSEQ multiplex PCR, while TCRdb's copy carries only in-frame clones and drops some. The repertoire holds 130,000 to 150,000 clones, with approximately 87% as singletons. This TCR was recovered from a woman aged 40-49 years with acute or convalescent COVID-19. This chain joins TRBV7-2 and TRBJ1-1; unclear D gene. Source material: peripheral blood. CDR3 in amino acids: CASSLVRDTEAFF. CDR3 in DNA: TGTGCCAGCAGCTTAGTACGGGACACTGAAGCTTTCTTT.